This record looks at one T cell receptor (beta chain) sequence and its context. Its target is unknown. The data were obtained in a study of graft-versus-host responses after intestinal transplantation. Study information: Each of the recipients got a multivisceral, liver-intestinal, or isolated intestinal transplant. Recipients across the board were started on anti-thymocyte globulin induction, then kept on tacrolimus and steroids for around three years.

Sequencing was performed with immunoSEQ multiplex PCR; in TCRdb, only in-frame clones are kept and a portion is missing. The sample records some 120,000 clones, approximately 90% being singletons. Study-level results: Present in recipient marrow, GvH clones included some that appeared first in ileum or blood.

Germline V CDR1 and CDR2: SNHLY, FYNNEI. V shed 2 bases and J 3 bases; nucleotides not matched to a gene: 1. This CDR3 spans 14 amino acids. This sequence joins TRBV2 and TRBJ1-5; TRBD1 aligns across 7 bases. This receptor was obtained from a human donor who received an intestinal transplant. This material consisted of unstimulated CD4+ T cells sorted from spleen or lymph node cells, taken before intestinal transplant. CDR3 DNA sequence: TGTGCCAGCAGTGAAACAGGGGCCAATCAGCCCCAGCATTTT. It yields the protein CASSETGANQPQHF.